This T cell receptor beta chain was sequenced in a study of OX40 agonist ivuxolimab in advanced cancers. Between the trimmed V and J ends, which lost 1 base and 1 base, there was a span of 13 bases. This CDR3 region has 16 residues. CDR1 and CDR2 (germline): MGHRA, YSYEKL. Produced via immunoSEQ multiplex PCR; TCRdb's table is partial and in-frame only. This sample has over 70,000 clones; approximately 86% occur once, and the top ten carry under 2%. Excluded were patients having autoimmune disease history or systemic immunosuppression. The chain is built from TRBV4-1 and TRBJ1-2; D unclear. The source is an adult with an advanced solid tumor such as melanoma, head and neck, liver or kidney cancer. The sample consisted of CD4+ or CD8+ T cells sorted from blood, taken in a trial of the OX40 agonist ivuxolimab. DNA of the CDR3: TGCGCCAGCAGCCAAGCCCGGCAGGTCCTTAACTATGGCTACACCTTC. It translates to CASSQARQVLNYGYTF.